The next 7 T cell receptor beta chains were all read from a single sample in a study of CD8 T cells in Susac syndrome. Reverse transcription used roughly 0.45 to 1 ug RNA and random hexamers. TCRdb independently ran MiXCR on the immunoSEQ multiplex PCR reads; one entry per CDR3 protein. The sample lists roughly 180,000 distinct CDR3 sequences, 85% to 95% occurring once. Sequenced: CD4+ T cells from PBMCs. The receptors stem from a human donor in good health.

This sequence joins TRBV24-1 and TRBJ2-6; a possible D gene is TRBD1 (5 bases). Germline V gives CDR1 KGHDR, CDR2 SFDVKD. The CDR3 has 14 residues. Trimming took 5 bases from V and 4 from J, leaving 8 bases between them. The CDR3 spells CATSAQGGANVLTF. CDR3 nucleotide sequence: TGTGCCACCAGTGCCCAGGGCGGGGCCAACGTCCTGACTTTC.

CDR3 sequence (DNA): TGCAGTCCCGGGACTACAATTTACAATGAGCAGTTCTTC. Translation gives CSPGTTIYNEQFF. The chain recombines TRBV20-1 with TRBJ2-1; 7 nucleotides agree with TRBD2. The germline V gene encodes CDR1 DFQATT and CDR2 SNEGSKA (reference sequence). The trim removed 8 bases at V and 4 bases at J, leaving 8 bases unmatched. The CDR3 consists of 13 residues.

The CDR3 is CSVLRGTGGAFF. CDR3 coding DNA: TGCAGCGTTCTAAGAGGTACAGGGGGAGCTTTCTTT. This chain joins TRBV29-1 and TRBJ1-1; 8 bases fit TRBD1. Germline V lookup: CDR1 SQVTM, CDR2 ANQGSEA. The CDR3 covers 12 residues. Losses at the gene ends were 5 bases for V and 10 bases for J; bases not matched to a gene: 9.

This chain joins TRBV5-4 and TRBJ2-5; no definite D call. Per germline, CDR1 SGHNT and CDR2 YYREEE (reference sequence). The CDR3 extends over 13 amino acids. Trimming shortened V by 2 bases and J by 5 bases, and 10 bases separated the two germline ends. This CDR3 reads CASSLTVSETQYF. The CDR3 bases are TGTGCCAGCAGCTTAACTGTATCGGAGACCCAGTACTTC.

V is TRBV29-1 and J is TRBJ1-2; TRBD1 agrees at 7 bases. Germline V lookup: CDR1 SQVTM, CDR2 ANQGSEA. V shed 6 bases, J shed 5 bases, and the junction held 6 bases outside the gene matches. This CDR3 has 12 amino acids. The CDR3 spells CSVFDRVYGYTF. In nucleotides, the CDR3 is TGCAGCGTATTCGACAGGGTATATGGCTACACCTTC.

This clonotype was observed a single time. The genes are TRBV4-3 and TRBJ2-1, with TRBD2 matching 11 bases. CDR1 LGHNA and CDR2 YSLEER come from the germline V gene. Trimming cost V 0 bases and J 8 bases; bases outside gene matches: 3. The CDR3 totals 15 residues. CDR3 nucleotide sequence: TGCGCCAGCAGCCAAGACTTAGCGGGAGGGGATGAGCAGTTCTTC. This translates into CASSQDLAGGDEQFF.

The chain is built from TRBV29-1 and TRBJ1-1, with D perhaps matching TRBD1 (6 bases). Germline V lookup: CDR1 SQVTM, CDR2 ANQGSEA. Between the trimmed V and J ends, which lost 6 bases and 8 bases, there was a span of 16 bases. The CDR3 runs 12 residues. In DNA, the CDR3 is TGCAGCGTCGGAAACCCGGGGGCCGAAGCTTTCTTT. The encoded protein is CSVGNPGAEAFF.